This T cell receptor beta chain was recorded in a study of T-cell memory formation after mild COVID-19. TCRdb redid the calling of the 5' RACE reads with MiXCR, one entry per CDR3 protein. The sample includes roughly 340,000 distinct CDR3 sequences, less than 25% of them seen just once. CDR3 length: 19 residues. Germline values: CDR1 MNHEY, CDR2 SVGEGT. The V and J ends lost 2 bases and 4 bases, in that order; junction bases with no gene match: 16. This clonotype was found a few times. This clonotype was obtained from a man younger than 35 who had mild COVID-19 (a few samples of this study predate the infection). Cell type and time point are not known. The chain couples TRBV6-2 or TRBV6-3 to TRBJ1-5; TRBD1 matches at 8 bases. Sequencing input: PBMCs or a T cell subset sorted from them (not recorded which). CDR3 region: CASSYPNILRDRPNQPQHF. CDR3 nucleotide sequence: TGTGCCAGCAGTTACCCCAATATCCTCCGGGACAGGCCTAATCAGCCCCAGCATTTT.